This T cell receptor (beta chain) was retrieved from a study of T cells after yellow fever vaccination. Study-level information: Fractions of limited cellularity were prepared by means of SMART-Seq v4 Ultra Low Input. General study points: Abundant bulk-population clonotypes could contaminate the FACS-sorted repertoires.

The germline gives CDR1 SGHVS, CDR2 FQNEAQ. Unmatched junction bases numbered 10, after V lost 4 bases and J lost 10 bases. This CDR3 contains 14 residues. From the 5' RACE reads, TCRdb called clonotypes with MiXCR, one entry per CDR3 protein. The data contain approximately 300,000 distinct CDR3 sequences, roughly 10% of them singletons. A few counts support this clonotype. Its specificity is unknown. This clonotype originated in a man aged 18 to 35 who received the YFV17D yellow fever vaccine. The V gene is TRBV7-8, the J gene TRBJ1-1; 9 bases agree with TRBD1. Here the sequenced sample was CD4+ T cells sorted from PBMCs, taken 45 days after the yellow fever booster vaccination. CDR3 in amino acids: CASSSPGQGISAFF. In DNA, the CDR3 is TGTGCCAGCAGCTCACCGGGACAGGGAATATCAGCTTTCTTT.